This T cell receptor beta chain was identified during a study of T cells in Graves' hyperthyroidism and ophthalmopathy. Amplification of TCR beta CDR3 regions used RNA as the template. HTBI primers were employed in a first-round RT-PCR of the TCR CDR3. TCRdb passed the multiplex PCR reads through MiXCR, listing each CDR3 protein once. The sample has roughly 290,000 distinct CDR3 sequences, roughly 13% seen once. In germline, CDR1 is SNHLY, CDR2 FYNNEI. Trimming took off 4 bases at V and 6 bases at J, with 9 bases between the two ends. The CDR3 totals 13 residues. The chain combines TRBV2 with TRBJ2-2; D unresolved. The clonotype originates from a woman aged 40 to 50 with Graves' hyperthyroidism. The sample taken for sequencing was blood. Here the CDR3 reads CASSVLFAGELFF. CDR3 nucleotides: TGTGCCAGCAGTGTCTTGTTCGCCGGGGAGCTGTTTTTT.